This T cell receptor beta chain was identified in a study of blood T cell repertoires in COVID-19. Background on the study: Material from acute and convalescent COVID-19 was sourced from the United States, Italy and Spain. T cells, B-cell-depleted T cells, or PBMCs supplied cDNA or gDNA.

Authors' analysis steps: The assay estimated nucleated cells by amplifying reference gene primers. Using immunoSEQ multiplex PCR, the repertoire was profiled, and TCRdb retains in-frame clones only, with some absent. From that table come the V and J calls and clone size; the DNA was used to work out D and trimming. The table has 260,000 or so clones, around four fifths seen once. The sample consisted of peripheral blood. The TCR sequence derives from an older man with acute or convalescent COVID-19.

The CDR3 reads CASSDRGLGGYTF. The CDR3 nucleotides are TGTGCCAGCAGTGACAGGGGCCTGGGTGGCTACACCTTC. The chain couples TRBV2 to TRBJ1-2; possibly TRBD1 for D (6 bases). The ends were cut back, 3 bases at V and 7 bases at J, with 12 bases in the middle. The CDR3 totals 13 residues. Germline V CDR1 and CDR2: SNHLY, FYNNEI.